A selection of T cell receptor beta chains follows, all from one sample in a study of T-cell reconstitution after alpha-beta-depleted transplantation in children. One entry per CDR3 protein results from TCRdb running MiXCR on the PCR reads. The sample has about 200,000 distinct CDR3 sequences, approximately 6.9% seen once; the top ten hold about 5.9%. The source material was PBMCs, sampled before TCRalphabeta/CD19-depleted stem cell transplant. Receptors originate from a boy younger than 10 with acute lymphoblastic leukemia, due to receive a stem cell transplant. CDR3s leave out the opening cysteine and the closing phenylalanine or tryptophan. The order of the fields is CDR3 protein, CDR3 length, V gene, J gene.

cdr3_aa: ASSLYLGLSRPPSYEQY
cdr3_length: 17
v_call: TRBV11-2
j_call: TRBJ2-7

cdr3_aa: SADRQETQY
cdr3_length: 9
v_call: TRBV29-1
j_call: TRBJ2-5

cdr3_aa: ASSFGSSGANVLT
cdr3_length: 13
v_call: TRBV5-6
j_call: TRBJ2-6

cdr3_aa: SVEDPTRGTDTQY
cdr3_length: 13
v_call: TRBV29-1
j_call: TRBJ2-3

cdr3_aa: ASSPAWGTGGAWEQY
cdr3_length: 15
v_call: TRBV27
j_call: TRBJ2-7

cdr3_aa: AISFPGQGRSTDTQY
cdr3_length: 15
v_call: TRBV10-3
j_call: TRBJ2-3

cdr3_aa: ASSFDIGGPQH
cdr3_length: 11
v_call: TRBV11-2
j_call: TRBJ1-5

cdr3_aa: ASSFGVRDFDYEQY
cdr3_length: 14
v_call: TRBV7-9
j_call: TRBJ2-7

cdr3_aa: ASSLSGGATGELF
cdr3_length: 13
v_call: TRBV12-3/TRBV12-4
j_call: TRBJ2-2

cdr3_aa: ASSLATNFNEQF
cdr3_length: 12
v_call: TRBV5-1
j_call: TRBJ2-1

cdr3_aa: ASSLFESNTQY
cdr3_length: 11
v_call: TRBV28
j_call: TRBJ2-3

cdr3_aa: ASSNPAGVGDTQY
cdr3_length: 13
v_call: TRBV7-2
j_call: TRBJ2-3

cdr3_aa: ASSYGQGQH
cdr3_length: 9
v_call: TRBV6-2/TRBV6-3
j_call: TRBJ1-5

cdr3_aa: ASGQGMNTEAF
cdr3_length: 11
v_call: TRBV7-2
j_call: TRBJ1-1

cdr3_aa: ASSFNLNEQF
cdr3_length: 10
v_call: TRBV5-8
j_call: TRBJ2-1

cdr3_aa: ASFIGQGADGYT
cdr3_length: 12
v_call: TRBV6-5
j_call: TRBJ1-2

cdr3_aa: ASSSWTDTQY
cdr3_length: 10
v_call: TRBV7-2
j_call: TRBJ2-3

cdr3_aa: ASSFRVPDTQY
cdr3_length: 11
v_call: TRBV7-9
j_call: TRBJ2-3

cdr3_aa: ASSLDATARQAF
cdr3_length: 12
v_call: TRBV7-2
j_call: TRBJ1-1

cdr3_aa: ASLGNTEAF
cdr3_length: 9
v_call: TRBV5-1
j_call: TRBJ1-1

cdr3_aa: ASRSGNTGELF
cdr3_length: 11
v_call: TRBV10-1
j_call: TRBJ2-2

cdr3_aa: ASSFRRVAGELF
cdr3_length: 12
v_call: TRBV7-8
j_call: TRBJ2-2

cdr3_aa: ASSFRQVGTEAF
cdr3_length: 12
v_call: TRBV28
j_call: TRBJ1-1

cdr3_aa: ASSSNRGRGTDTQY
cdr3_length: 14
v_call: TRBV11-2
j_call: TRBJ2-3

cdr3_aa: ASSSFENEQF
cdr3_length: 10
v_call: TRBV19
j_call: TRBJ2-1

cdr3_aa: ASIFGGRSSYNEQF
cdr3_length: 14
v_call: TRBV28
j_call: TRBJ2-1

cdr3_aa: ASSPDAASNEQF
cdr3_length: 12
v_call: TRBV7-2
j_call: TRBJ2-1